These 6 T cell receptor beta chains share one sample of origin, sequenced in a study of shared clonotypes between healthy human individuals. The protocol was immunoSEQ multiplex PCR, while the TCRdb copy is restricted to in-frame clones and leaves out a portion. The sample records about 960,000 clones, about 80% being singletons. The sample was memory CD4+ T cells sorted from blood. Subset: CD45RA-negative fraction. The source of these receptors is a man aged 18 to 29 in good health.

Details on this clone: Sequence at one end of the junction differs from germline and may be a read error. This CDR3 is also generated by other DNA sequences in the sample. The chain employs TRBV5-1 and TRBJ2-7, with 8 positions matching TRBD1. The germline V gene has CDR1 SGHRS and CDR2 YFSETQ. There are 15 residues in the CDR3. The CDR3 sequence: CASSPRGQEVNEQYF. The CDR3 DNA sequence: TGCGCCAGCAGCCCTCGGGGACAGGAGGTCAACGAACAGTACTTC. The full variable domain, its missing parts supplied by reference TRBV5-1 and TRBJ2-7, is KAGVTQTPRYLIKTRGQQVTLSCSPISGHRSVSWYQQTPGQGLQFLFEYFSETQRNKGNFPGRFSGRQFSNSRSEMNVSTLELGDSALYLCASSPRGQEVNEQYFGPGTRLTVT.

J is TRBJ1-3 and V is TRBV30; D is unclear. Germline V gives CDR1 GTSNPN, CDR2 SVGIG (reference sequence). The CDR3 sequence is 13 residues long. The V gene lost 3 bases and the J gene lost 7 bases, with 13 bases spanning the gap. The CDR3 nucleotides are TGTGCCTGGAGCCCCCAACCGGGGAACACCATATATTTT. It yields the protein CAWSPQPGNTIYF.

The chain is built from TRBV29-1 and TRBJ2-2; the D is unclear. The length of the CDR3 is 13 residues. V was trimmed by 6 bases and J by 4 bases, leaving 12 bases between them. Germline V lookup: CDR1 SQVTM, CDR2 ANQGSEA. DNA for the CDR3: TGCAGCGTCGACGTGACGCGCACCGGGGAGCTGTTTTTT. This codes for CSVDVTRTGELFF.

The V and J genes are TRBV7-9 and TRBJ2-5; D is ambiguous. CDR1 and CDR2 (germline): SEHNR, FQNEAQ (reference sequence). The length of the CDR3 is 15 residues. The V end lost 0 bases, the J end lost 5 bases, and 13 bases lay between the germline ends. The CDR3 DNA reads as TGTGCCAGCAGCTTAGCGTCGGGCGACCGGGAGACCCAGTACTTC. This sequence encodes CASSLASGDRETQYF. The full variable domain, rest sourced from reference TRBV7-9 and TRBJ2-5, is DTGVSQNPRHKITKRGQNVTFRCDPISEHNRLYWYRQTLGQGPEFLTYFQNEAQLEKSRLLSDRFSAERPKGSFSTLEIQRTEQGDSAMYLCASSLASGDRETQYFGPGTRLLVL.

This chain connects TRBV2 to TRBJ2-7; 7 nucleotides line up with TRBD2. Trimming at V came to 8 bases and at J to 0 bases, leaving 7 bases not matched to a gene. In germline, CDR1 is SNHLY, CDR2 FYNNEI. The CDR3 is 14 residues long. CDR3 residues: CASGRERSSYEQYF. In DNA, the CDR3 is TGTGCCAGCGGGAGGGAGCGGAGCTCCTACGAGCAGTACTTC. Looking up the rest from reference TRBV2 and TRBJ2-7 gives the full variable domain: EPEVTQTPSHQVTQMGQEVILRCVPISNHLYFYWYRQILGQKVEFLVSFYNNEISEKSEIFDDQFSVERPDGSNFTLKIRSTKLEDSAMYFCASGRERSSYEQYFGPGTRLTVT.

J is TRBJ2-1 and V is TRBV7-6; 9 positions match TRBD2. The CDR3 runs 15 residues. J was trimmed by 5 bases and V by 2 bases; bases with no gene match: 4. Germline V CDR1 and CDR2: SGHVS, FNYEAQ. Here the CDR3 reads CASSLSTSGNNEQFF. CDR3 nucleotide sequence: TGTGCCAGCAGCTTATCGACTAGCGGTAACAATGAGCAGTTCTTC.